The 9 T cell receptor beta chains below were found in one sample sequenced in a study of T cells in severe cutaneous drug reactions. The patients sequenced had a carbamazepine-induced Stevens-Johnson syndrome or toxic epidermal necrolysis reaction. Bulk and single-cell libraries used iRepertoire multiplex PCR with TCR subtype-specific primers. TCRdb reprocessed the multiplex PCR reads and keeps a single row for each CDR3 protein, giving no DNA. The sample yields around 20,000 distinct CDR3 sequences, of which the top ten take up around 7%. Sequenced: PBMCs. Every receptor here comes from a human donor with toxic epidermal necrolysis, a severe cutaneous drug reaction.

The rearrangement joins TRBV3-1 to TRBJ2-5; the D gene TCRdb calls, TRBD2, cannot be checked with no DNA. CDR1 and CDR2 (germline): LGHDT, YNNKEL (reference sequence). The CDR3 has 12 residues. CDR3: CASSPSRETQYF.

The chain couples TRBV20-1 to TRBJ2-7. Germline V lookup: CDR1 DFQATT, CDR2 SNEGSKA (reference sequence). The CDR3 sequence is 13 residues long. The CDR3 reads CSARDSSSYEQYF.

The chain uses TRBV10-3 and TRBJ2-7; the D call of TRBD1 rests on TCRdb alone, since no DNA is present to check it. The CDR3 is 15 amino acids. The germline V gene has CDR1 ENHRY and CDR2 SYGVKD. The CDR3 sequence is CAISDPERGGYEQYF.

This rearrangement joins TRBV12-3 or TRBV12-4 to TRBJ2-1; lacking DNA, the TRBD2 call made by TCRdb goes unchecked. The CDR3 contains 15 residues. CDR3 in amino acids: CASSLNGELGNEQFF.

The chain's CDR3 is CSARDHSSGAYNEQFF. The V call is TRBV20-1, the J call TRBJ2-1. Germline V gene lookup returns CDR1 DFQATT and CDR2 SNEGSKA (reference sequence). CDR3 length equals 16 residues.

V gene TRBV29-1 combines with J gene TRBJ2-5; TCRdb selects TRBD2, and the lack of DNA leaves this call unchecked. This CDR3 region has 13 residues. Germline CDR1 SQVTM, CDR2 ANQGSEA. The CDR3 sequence is CSVLTSGSQTQYF.

The chain is built from TRBV19 and TRBJ2-7; TCRdb indicates TRBD2, and absent DNA this call remains unverified. The CDR3 contains 15 residues. The germline V gene encodes CDR1 LNHDA and CDR2 SQIVND (reference sequence). CDR3 loop: CASSTMTSGSYEQYF.

V is TRBV12-3 or TRBV12-4 and J is TRBJ1-1. The CDR3 is made up of 14 amino acids. CDR3: CASSPATRNTEAFF.

This clonotype is identified as large from frequency. V usage is TRBV11-2 and J usage is TRBJ2-7; TCRdb calls TRBD1, which cannot be checked without DNA. The germline CDR1 and CDR2 sequences are SGHAT and FQNNGV. The CDR3 length is 14 residues. CDR3 loop: CASSLTTGVYEQYF.